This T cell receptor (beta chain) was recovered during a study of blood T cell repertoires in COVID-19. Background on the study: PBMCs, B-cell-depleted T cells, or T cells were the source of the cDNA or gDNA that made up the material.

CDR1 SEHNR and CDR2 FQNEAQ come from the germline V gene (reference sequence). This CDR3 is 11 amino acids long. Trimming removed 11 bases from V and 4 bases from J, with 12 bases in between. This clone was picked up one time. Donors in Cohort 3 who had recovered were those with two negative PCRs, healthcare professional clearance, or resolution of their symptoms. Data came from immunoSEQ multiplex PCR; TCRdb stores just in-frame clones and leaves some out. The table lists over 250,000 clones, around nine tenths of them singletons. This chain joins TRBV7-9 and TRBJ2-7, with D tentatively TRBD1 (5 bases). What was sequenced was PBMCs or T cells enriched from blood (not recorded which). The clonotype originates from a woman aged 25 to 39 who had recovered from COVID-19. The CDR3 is CAGQGQYEQYF. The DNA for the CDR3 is TGTGCCGGACAAGGGCAGTACGAGCAGTACTTC.